These T cell receptor beta chains were read from a single sample in a study of identifying expanded T cells in peripheral blood. The data were produced by immunoSEQ multiplex PCR, yet TCRdb's version contains in-frame clones alone and is incomplete. This table has about 86,000 clones, roughly 88% appearing once. The sequencing input was blood. The receptors shown here come from a person aged 18 to 75 in good health. The CDR3 runs from the conserved cysteine through the conserved F or W. A D gene is named only where the DNA matches it firmly. The listing skips clone size in some rows; elsewhere it reads once, few, many or a size class.

clone size: NA
V gene: TRBV5-1
J gene: TRBJ2-7
D gene: NA
CDR3 DNA: TGCGCCAGCAGCCTTTACGGGGACGACGAGCAGTACTTC
CDR3 protein: CASSLYGDDEQYF

clone size: few
V gene: TRBV6-1
J gene: TRBJ2-7
D gene: TRBD2
CDR3 DNA: TGTGCCAGCAGTGAAGCGGCGGGCGGGGGGGCTTACGAGCAGTACTTC
CDR3 protein: CASSEAAGGGAYEQYF

clone size: NA
V gene: TRBV2
J gene: TRBJ2-5
D gene: NA
CDR3 DNA: TGTGCCAGCAGTGAGGGGTGGTCAGAGACCCAGTACTTC
CDR3 protein: CASSEGWSETQYF

clone size: few
V gene: TRBV19
J gene: TRBJ1-2
D gene: NA
CDR3 DNA: TGTGCCAGTAGTATAAAGATAAACTATGGCTACACCTTC
CDR3 protein: CASSIKINYGYTF

clone size: NA
V gene: TRBV5-4
J gene: TRBJ2-7
D gene: NA
CDR3 DNA: TGTGCCAGCAGCTTGGGGGGATCCCTTTCCTACGAGCAGTACTTC
CDR3 protein: CASSLGGSLSYEQYF

clone size: NA
V gene: TRBV7-3
J gene: TRBJ1-1
D gene: NA
CDR3 DNA: TGTGCCAGCAGCTTAAGCCCGGAAACTGAAGCTTTCTTT
CDR3 protein: CASSLSPETEAFF

clone size: few
V gene: TRBV28
J gene: TRBJ1-5
D gene: NA
CDR3 DNA: TGTGCCAGCAGTCTCAATCAGCCCCAGCATTTT
CDR3 protein: CASSLNQPQHF

clone size: NA
V gene: TRBV7-9
J gene: TRBJ2-1
D gene: TRBD2
CDR3 DNA: TGTGCCAGCAGCCCCGTTACGGGAGGGCTTAATGAGCAGTTCTTC
CDR3 protein: CASSPVTGGLNEQFF

clone size: NA
V gene: TRBV6-1
J gene: TRBJ1-2
D gene: TRBD1
CDR3 DNA: TGTGCCAGCAGTCAGGGGGCCCAAAGGGGCTACACCTTC
CDR3 protein: CASSQGAQRGYTF

clone size: NA
V gene: TRBV11-3
J gene: TRBJ1-5
D gene: NA
CDR3 DNA: TGTGCCAGCAGCTCCCATAGCCATCCGGGGGGGCCCGCCGAACAGCCCCAGCATTTT
CDR3 protein: CASSSHSHPGGPAEQPQHF

clone size: NA
V gene: TRBV30
J gene: TRBJ1-5
D gene: NA
CDR3 DNA: TGTGCCTGGAGTGTAAGGACAGGCAATCAGCCCCAGCATTTT
CDR3 protein: CAWSVRTGNQPQHF

clone size: NA
V gene: TRBV10-2
J gene: TRBJ2-1
D gene: NA
CDR3 DNA: TGCGCCAGCAGTGACAGCCCCCTGAGCTCCTACAATGAGCAGTTCTTC
CDR3 protein: CASSDSPLSSYNEQFF

clone size: NA
V gene: TRBV5-5
J gene: TRBJ1-1
D gene: TRBD1
CDR3 DNA: TGTGCCAGCAGCGCGGGGAGGACAGGGTGGAGCACTGAAGCTTTCTTT
CDR3 protein: CASSAGRTGWSTEAFF

clone size: NA
V gene: TRBV6-5
J gene: TRBJ2-6
D gene: TRBD1
CDR3 DNA: TGTGCCAGCAGTTGGGACAGGGACAACGTCCTGACTTTC
CDR3 protein: CASSWDRDNVLTF

clone size: NA
V gene: TRBV5-4
J gene: TRBJ2-1
D gene: NA
CDR3 DNA: TGTGCCAGCAGCCCAAAACAGGACTGGGGCCCGGGACAGCAGTTCTTC
CDR3 protein: CASSPKQDWGPGQQFF

clone size: once
V gene: TRBV19
J gene: TRBJ1-5
D gene: NA
CDR3 DNA: TGTGCCAGTAGCCCTTCAAAAGGACTCCGACCCTTTCAGCCCCAGCATTTT
CDR3 protein: CASSPSKGLRPFQPQHF

clone size: NA
V gene: TRBV18
J gene: TRBJ1-2
D gene: NA
CDR3 DNA: TGTGCCAGCTCACCACCTCGAGGTGGCCAGGCAATCCCATATGGCTACACCTTC
CDR3 protein: CASSPPRGGQAIPYGYTF

clone size: NA
V gene: TRBV18
J gene: TRBJ2-7
D gene: NA
CDR3 DNA: TGTGCCAGCTCACAGTCCTACGAGCAGTACTTC
CDR3 protein: CASSQSYEQYF

clone size: NA
V gene: TRBV25-1
J gene: TRBJ1-1
D gene: TRBD1
CDR3 DNA: TGTGCCAGCATTCGGACAGGGGGCACTGAAGCTTTCTTT
CDR3 protein: CASIRTGGTEAFF

clone size: NA
V gene: TRBV5-1
J gene: TRBJ2-7
D gene: TRBD1
CDR3 DNA: TGCGCCAGCAGCTCATACAGGGGCCTTTCCTACGAGCAGTACTTC
CDR3 protein: CASSSYRGLSYEQYF